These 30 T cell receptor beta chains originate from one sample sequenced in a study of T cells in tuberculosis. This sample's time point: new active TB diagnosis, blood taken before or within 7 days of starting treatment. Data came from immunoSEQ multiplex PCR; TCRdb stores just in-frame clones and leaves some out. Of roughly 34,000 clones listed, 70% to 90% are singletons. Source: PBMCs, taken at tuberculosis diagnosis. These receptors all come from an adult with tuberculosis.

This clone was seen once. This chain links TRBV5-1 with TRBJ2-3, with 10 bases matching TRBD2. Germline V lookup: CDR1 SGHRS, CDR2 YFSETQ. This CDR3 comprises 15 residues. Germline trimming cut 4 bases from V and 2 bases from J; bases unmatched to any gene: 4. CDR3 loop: CASSKGLATTDTQYF. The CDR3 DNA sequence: TGCGCCAGCAGCAAGGGACTAGCGACCACAGATACGCAGTATTTT.

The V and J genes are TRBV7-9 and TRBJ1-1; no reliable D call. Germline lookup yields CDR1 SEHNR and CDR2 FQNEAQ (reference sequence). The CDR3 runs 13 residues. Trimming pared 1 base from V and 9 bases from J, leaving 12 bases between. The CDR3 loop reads CASSLDRTAQAFF. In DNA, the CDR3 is TGTGCCAGCAGCTTAGACCGAACAGCACAAGCTTTCTTT. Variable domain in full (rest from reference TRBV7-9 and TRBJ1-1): DTGVSQNPRHKITKRGQNVTFRCDPISEHNRLYWYRQTLGQGPEFLTYFQNEAQLEKSRLLSDRFSAERPKGSFSTLEIQRTEQGDSAMYLCASSLDRTAQAFFGQGTRLTVV.

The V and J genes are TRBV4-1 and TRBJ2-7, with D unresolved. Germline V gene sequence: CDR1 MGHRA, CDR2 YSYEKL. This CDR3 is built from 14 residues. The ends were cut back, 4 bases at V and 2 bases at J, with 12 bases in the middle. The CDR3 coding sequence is TGCGCCAGCAGCCCCCGTCACGGTACCTACGAGCAGTACTTC. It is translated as CASSPRHGTYEQYF.

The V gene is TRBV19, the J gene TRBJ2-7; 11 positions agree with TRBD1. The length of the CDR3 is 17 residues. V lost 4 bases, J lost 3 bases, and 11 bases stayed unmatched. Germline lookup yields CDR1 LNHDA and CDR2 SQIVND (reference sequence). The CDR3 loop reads CASSSSPFGTGGYEQYF. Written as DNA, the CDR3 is TGTGCCAGTAGTAGTAGTCCGTTTGGGACAGGGGGCTACGAGCAGTACTTC.

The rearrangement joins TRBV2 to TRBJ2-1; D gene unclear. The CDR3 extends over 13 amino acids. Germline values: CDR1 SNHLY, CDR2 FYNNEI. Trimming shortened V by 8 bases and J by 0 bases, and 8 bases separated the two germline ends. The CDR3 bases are TGTGCCAGCGTCCAGGACTCCTACAATGAGCAGTTCTTC. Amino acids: CASVQDSYNEQFF.

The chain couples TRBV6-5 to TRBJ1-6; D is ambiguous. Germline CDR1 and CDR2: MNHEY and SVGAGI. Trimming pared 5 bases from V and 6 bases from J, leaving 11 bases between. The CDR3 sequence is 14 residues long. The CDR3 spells CASSQSATNSPLHF. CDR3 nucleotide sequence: TGTGCCAGCAGTCAAAGCGCGACTAATTCACCCCTCCACTTT.

The DNA of the CDR3 is TGTGCCAGCAGCCTAGAAGGGGTCGAGAACTATGGCTACACCTTC. Its translation: CASSLEGVENYGYTF. The chain recombines TRBV7-9 with TRBJ1-2; maybe TRBD1 (5 bases). Trimming pared 5 bases from V and 2 bases from J, leaving 15 bases between. This CDR3 comprises 15 residues. CDR1 is SEHNR, CDR2 FQNEAQ, per germline (reference sequence).

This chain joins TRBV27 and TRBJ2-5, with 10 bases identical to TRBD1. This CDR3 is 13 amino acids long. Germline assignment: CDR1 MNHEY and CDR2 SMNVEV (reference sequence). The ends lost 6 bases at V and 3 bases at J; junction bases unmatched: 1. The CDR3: CASRGTGEETQYF. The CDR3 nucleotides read TGTGCCAGCAGAGGGACAGGGGAAGAGACCCAGTACTTC.

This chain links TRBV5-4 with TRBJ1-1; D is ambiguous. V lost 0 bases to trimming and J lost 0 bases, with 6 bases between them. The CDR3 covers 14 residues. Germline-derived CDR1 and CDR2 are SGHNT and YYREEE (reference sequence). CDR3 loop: CASSLGHMNTEAFF. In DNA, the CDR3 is TGTGCCAGCAGCTTGGGACACATGAACACTGAAGCTTTCTTT.

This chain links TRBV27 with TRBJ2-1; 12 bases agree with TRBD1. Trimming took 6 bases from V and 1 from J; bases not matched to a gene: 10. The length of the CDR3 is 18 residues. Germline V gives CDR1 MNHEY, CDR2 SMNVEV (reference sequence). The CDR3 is CASRTGTGGPASYNEQFF. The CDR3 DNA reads TGTGCCAGCAGAACCGGGACAGGGGGCCCCGCTTCCTACAATGAGCAGTTCTTC.

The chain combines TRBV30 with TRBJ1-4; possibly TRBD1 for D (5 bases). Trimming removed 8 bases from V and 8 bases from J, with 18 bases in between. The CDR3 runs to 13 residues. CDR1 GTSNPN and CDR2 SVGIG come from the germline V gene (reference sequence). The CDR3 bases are TGTGCCGGAGGGGACGGGGGGGGAGAAAAACTGTTTTTT. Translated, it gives CAGGDGGGEKLFF.

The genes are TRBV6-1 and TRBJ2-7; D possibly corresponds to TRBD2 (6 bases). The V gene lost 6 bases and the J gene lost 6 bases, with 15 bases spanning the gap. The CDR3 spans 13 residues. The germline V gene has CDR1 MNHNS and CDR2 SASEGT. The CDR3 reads CASSRLGTGEQYF. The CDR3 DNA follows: TGTGCCAGCAGCAGACTAGGAACGGGCGAGCAGTACTTC.

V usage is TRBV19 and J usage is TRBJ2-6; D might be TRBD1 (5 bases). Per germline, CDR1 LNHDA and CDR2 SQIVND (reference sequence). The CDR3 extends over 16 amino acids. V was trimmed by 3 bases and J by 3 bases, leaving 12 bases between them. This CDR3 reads CASSIQWGGGANVLTF. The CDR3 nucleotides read TGTGCCAGTAGTATTCAGTGGGGCGGTGGGGCCAACGTCCTGACTTTC.

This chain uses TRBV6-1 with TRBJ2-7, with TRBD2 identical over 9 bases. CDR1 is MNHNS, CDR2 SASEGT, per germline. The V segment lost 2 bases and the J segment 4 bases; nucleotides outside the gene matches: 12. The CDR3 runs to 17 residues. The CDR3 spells CASSEFRLGREGYEQYF. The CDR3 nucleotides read TGTGCCAGCAGTGAATTTCGGCTGGGGCGGGAGGGGTACGAGCAGTACTTC.

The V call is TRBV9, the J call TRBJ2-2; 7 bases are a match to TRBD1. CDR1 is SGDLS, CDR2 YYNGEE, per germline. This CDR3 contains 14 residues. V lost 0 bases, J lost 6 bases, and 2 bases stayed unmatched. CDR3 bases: TGTGCCAGCAGCGTAGTGCAGGGGGCCGGGGAGCTGTTTTTT. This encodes CASSVVQGAGELFF.

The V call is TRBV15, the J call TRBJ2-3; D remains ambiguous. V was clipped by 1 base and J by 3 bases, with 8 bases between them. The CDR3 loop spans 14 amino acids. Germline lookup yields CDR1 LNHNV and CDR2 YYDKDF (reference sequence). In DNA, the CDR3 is TGTGCCACCAGCAGAGTTCCAGGTACAGATACGCAGTATTTT. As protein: CATSRVPGTDTQYF.

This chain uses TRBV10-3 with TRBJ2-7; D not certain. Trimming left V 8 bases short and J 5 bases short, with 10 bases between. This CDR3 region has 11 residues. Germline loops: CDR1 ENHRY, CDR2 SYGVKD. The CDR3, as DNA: TGTGCCATCTCCGACATGCACGAGCAGTACTTC. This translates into CAISDMHEQYF.

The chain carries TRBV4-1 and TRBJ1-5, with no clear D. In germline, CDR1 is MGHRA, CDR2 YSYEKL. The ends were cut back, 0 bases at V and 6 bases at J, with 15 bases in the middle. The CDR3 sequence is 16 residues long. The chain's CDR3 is CASSQDLAGEGQPQHF. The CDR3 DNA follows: TGCGCCAGCAGCCAAGATTTAGCCGGGGAAGGTCAGCCCCAGCATTTT.

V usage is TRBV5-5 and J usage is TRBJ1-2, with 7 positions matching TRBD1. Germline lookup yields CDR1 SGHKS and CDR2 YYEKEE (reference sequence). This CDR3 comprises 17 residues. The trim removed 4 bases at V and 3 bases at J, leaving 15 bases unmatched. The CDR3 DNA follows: TGTGCCAGCAGCCCTAGACTTACAGGGGAGAGCGACTATGGCTACACCTTC. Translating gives CASSPRLTGESDYGYTF.

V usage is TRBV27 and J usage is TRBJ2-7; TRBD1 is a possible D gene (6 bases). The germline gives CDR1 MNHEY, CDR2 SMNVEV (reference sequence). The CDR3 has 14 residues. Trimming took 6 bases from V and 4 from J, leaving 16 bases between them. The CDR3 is CASRYTGTNYEQYF. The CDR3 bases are TGTGCCAGCAGGTACACCGGGACAAATTACGAGCAGTACTTC.

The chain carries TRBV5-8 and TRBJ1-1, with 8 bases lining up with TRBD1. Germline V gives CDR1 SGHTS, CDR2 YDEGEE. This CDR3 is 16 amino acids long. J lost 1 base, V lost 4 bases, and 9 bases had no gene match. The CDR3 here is CASSPGTGPTNTEAFF. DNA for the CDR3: TGTGCCAGCAGCCCGGGGACAGGTCCCACGAACACTGAAGCTTTCTTT. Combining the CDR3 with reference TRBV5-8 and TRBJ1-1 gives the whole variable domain EAGVTQSPTHLIKTRGQQATLRCSPISGHTSVYWYQQALGLGLQFLLWYDEGEERNRGNFPPRFSGRQFPNYSSELNVNALELEDSALYLCASSPGTGPTNTEAFFGQGTRLTVV.

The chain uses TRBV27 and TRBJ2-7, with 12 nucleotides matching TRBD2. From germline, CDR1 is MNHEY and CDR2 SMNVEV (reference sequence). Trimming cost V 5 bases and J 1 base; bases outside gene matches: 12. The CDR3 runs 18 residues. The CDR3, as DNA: TGTGCCAGCAGTCGACTAGCGGGAGATCGGGAAGAATCCTACGAGCAGTACTTC. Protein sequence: CASSRLAGDREESYEQYF.

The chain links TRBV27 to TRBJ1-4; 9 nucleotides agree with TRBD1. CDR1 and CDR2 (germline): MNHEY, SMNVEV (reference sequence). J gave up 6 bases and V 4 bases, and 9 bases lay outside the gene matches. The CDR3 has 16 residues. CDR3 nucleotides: TGTGCCAGCAGTTGGGACAGGGCCCCCGCTTATGAAAAACTGTTTTTT. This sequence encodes CASSWDRAPAYEKLFF.

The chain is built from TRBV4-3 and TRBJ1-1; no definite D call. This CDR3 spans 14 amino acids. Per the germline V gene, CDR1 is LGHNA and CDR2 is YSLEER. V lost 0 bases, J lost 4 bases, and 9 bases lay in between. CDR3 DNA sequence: TGCGCCAGCAGCCAAGACAGATCCTCCACTGAAGCTTTCTTT. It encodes CASSQDRSSTEAFF.

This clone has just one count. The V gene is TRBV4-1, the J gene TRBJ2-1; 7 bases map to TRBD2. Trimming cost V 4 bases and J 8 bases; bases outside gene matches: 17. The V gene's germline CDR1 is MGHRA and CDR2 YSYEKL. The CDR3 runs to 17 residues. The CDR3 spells CASSPTGGGGPRDEQFF. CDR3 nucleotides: TGCGCCAGCAGCCCTACGGGGGGTGGCGGGCCGAGGGATGAGCAGTTCTTC.

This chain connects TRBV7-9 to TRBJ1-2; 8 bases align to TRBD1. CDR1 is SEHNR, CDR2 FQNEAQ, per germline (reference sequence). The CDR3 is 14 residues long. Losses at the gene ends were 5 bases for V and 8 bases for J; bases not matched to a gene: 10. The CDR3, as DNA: TGTGCCAGCAGCCCCGACAGGGGATTGGGGGGCTACACCTTC. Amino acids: CASSPDRGLGGYTF.

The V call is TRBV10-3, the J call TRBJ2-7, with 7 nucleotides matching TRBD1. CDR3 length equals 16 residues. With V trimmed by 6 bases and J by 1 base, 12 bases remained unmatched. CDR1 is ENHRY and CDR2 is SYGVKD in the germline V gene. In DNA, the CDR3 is TGTGCCATCAGCGGTCCTAATGGACAGGTTTCCTACGAGCAGTACTTC. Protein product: CAISGPNGQVSYEQYF.

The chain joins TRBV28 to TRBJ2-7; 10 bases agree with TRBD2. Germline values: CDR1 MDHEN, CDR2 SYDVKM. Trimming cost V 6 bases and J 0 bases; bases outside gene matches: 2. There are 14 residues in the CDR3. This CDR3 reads CASRIAGGSYEQYF. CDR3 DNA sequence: TGTGCCAGCAGGATAGCGGGGGGCTCCTACGAGCAGTACTTC.

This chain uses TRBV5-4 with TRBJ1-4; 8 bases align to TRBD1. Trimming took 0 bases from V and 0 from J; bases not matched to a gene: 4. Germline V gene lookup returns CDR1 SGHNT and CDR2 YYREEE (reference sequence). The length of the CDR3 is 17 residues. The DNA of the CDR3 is TGTGCCAGCAGCTTGGGCAGGGGGCTGACAACTAATGAAAAACTGTTTTTT. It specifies CASSLGRGLTTNEKLFF.

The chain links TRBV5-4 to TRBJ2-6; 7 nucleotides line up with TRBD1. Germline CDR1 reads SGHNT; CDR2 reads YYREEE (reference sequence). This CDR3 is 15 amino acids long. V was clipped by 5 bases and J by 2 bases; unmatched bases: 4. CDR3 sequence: CASSIRGPGANVLTF. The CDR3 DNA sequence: TGTGCCAGCAGTATAAGGGGGCCTGGGGCCAACGTCCTGACTTTC.